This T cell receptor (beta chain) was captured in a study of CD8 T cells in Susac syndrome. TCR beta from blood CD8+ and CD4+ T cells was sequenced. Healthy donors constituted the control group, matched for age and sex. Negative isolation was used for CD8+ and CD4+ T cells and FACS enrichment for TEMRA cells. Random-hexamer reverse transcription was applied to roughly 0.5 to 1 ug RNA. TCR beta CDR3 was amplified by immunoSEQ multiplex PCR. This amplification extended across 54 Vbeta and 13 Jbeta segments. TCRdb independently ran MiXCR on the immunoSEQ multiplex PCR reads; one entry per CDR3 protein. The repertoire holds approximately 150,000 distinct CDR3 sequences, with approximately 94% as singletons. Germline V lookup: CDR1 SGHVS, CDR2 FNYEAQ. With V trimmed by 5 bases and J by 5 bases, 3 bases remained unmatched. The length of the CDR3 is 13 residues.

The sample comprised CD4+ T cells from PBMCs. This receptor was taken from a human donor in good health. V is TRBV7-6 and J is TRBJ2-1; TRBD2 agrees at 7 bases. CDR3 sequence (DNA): TGTGCCAGCAGCCAAGGGACTAACAATGAGCAGTTCTTC. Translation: CASSQGTNNEQFF.